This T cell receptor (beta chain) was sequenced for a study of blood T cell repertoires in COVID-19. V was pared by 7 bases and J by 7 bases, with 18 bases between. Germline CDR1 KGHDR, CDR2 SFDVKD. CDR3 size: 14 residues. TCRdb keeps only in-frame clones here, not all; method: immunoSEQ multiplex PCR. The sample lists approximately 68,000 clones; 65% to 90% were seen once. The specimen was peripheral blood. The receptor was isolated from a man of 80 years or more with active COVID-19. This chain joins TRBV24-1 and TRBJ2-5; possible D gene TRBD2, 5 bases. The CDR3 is CATRGGGLEGTQYF. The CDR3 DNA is TGTGCCACCAGAGGTGGCGGACTTGAGGGGACCCAGTACTTC.